Shown below are 29 T cell receptor beta chains from a single sample sequenced in a study of blood T cell repertoires in COVID-19. TCRdb's copy holds only in-frame clones and misses some; the assay was immunoSEQ multiplex PCR. Of hundreds of thousands of clones listed, 87% were seen once; the top ten hold about 2.5%. Sequencing was done on a sample of peripheral blood. These receptors all come from a man in his late teens or twenties with active or convalescent COVID-19.

This rearrangement joins TRBV7-2 to TRBJ2-6; D uncertain. Germline CDR1 SGHTA, CDR2 FQGNSA. This CDR3 is built from 16 residues. The V gene lost 0 bases and the J gene lost 1 base, with 7 bases spanning the gap. In DNA, the CDR3 is TGTGCCAGCAGCTTAGCCTTAATTTCTGGGGCCAACGTCCTGACTTTC. This encodes CASSLALISGANVLTF.

The chain links TRBV30 to TRBJ1-2; 10 nucleotides align to TRBD1. The V segment lost 2 bases and the J segment 7 bases; nucleotides outside the gene matches: 16. This CDR3 is 17 amino acids long. Germline V CDR1 and CDR2: GTSNPN, SVGIG (reference sequence). Written as DNA, the CDR3 is TGTGCCTGGAGTCTCCGGGACAGGGGTGCTGACTCTCCTGGCTACACCTTC. It translates to CAWSLRDRGADSPGYTF. The whole variable domain, remainder taken from reference TRBV30 and TRBJ1-2, is SQTIHQWPATLVQPVGSPLSLECTVEGTSNPNLYWYRQAAGRGLQLLFYSVGIGQISSEVPQNLSASRPQDRQFILSSKKLLLSDSGFYLCAWSLRDRGADSPGYTFGSGTRLTVV.

This clone was observed a handful of times. The chain employs TRBV6-1 and TRBJ1-4; D is undetermined. V was clipped by 1 base and J by 8 bases, with 14 bases between them. CDR1 is MNHNS, CDR2 SASEGT, per germline. The CDR3 has 15 amino acids. The CDR3 sequence is CASSEGHGGGEKLFF. DNA of the CDR3: TGTGCCAGCAGTGAAGGTCACGGAGGAGGGGAAAAACTGTTTTTT.

The rearrangement joins TRBV15 to TRBJ1-1; D gene uncertain. There are 13 residues in the CDR3. The germline V gene has CDR1 LNHNV and CDR2 YYDKDF (reference sequence). The V end was cut by 2 bases, the J end by 8 bases, with 12 bases between. The CDR3 loop is CATSRTGMREAFF. As DNA, the CDR3 is TGTGCCACCAGCAGAACGGGGATGAGGGAAGCTTTCTTT.

This clone was seen just once. The rearrangement joins TRBV5-1 to TRBJ2-1, with D possibly TRBD1 on 5 matching bases. The ends were cut back, 4 bases at V and 2 bases at J, with 7 bases in the middle. CDR3 length equals 13 residues. Germline V gives CDR1 SGHRS, CDR2 YFSETQ. The CDR3 DNA reads TGCGCCAGCAGCCAGGACACCTACAATGAGCAGTTCTTC. Its protein is CASSQDTYNEQFF.

This chain joins TRBV5-1 and TRBJ2-5; the match to TRBD1 covers 7 bases. The CDR3 consists of 15 residues. Trimming cost V 6 bases and J 0 bases; bases outside gene matches: 8. Germline loops: CDR1 SGHRS, CDR2 YFSETQ. The CDR3 nucleotides are TGCGCCAGCACACGGACAGGCGCCCACCAAGAGACCCAGTACTTC. It yields the protein CASTRTGAHQETQYF.

V usage is TRBV9 and J usage is TRBJ2-2; D uncertain. The CDR3 covers 15 residues. CDR1 SGDLS and CDR2 YYNGEE come from the germline V gene. The V end was cut by 3 bases, the J end by 1 base, with 10 bases between. The CDR3 protein is CASSASTVNTGELFF. In DNA form, the CDR3 reads TGTGCCAGCAGCGCCTCAACAGTGAACACCGGGGAGCTGTTTTTT.

The chain uses TRBV19 and TRBJ1-1; D ambiguous. The CDR3 spans 13 residues. Per the germline V gene, CDR1 is LNHDA and CDR2 is SQIVND (reference sequence). Trimming pared 5 bases from V and 8 bases from J, leaving 15 bases between. The CDR3 bases are TGTGCCAGTAGTGCCCTCGCGGGAGGGGAAGCTTTCTTT. This gives the protein CASSALAGGEAFF.

CDR3 loop: CASILEVNTEAFF. The CDR3 region has the DNA TGTGCCAGCATCCTCGAGGTGAACACTGAAGCTTTCTTT. The V and J genes are TRBV12-3 or TRBV12-4 and TRBJ1-1; no clear D gene. Trimming shortened V by 7 bases and J by 0 bases, and 9 bases separated the two germline ends. CDR3 length: 13 amino acids.

The chain recombines TRBV9 with TRBJ1-5, with 9 bases matching TRBD1. The germline V gene encodes CDR1 SGDLS and CDR2 YYNGEE. This CDR3 has 14 residues. V lost 4 bases to trimming and J lost 5 bases; unmatched junction nucleotides: 4. The CDR3 sequence: CASSPRQGDQPQHF. In DNA form, the CDR3 reads TGTGCCAGCAGCCCGCGACAGGGGGATCAGCCCCAGCATTTT. Drawing the rest from reference TRBV9 and TRBJ1-5, the complete variable domain is DSGVTQTPKHLITATGQRVTLRCSPRSGDLSVYWYQQSLDQGLQFLIQYYNGEERAKGNILERFSAQQFPDLHSELNLSSLELGDSALYFCASSPRQGDQPQHFGDGTRLSIL.

This clone was seen more than once but under ten times. The rearrangement joins TRBV9 to TRBJ2-7; the match to TRBD2 covers 8 bases. J lost 0 bases, V lost 4 bases, and 9 bases had no gene match. The CDR3 has 16 amino acids. In germline, CDR1 is SGDLS, CDR2 YYNGEE. For the CDR3, the DNA is TGTGCCAGCAGCAAAACGGGCGGGGGGAGCTCCTACGAGCAGTACTTC. Protein product: CASSKTGGGSSYEQYF.

The rearrangement uses TRBV5-1 and TRBJ2-3, with 8 bases aligning to TRBD2. This CDR3 region has 15 residues. The germline CDR1 and CDR2 sequences are SGHRS and YFSETQ. Trimming removed 0 bases from V and 4 bases from J; junction bases left unmatched: 4. The CDR3 loop is CASSLGASGSDTQYF. The DNA of the CDR3 is TGCGCCAGCAGCTTGGGGGCTAGCGGGTCAGATACGCAGTATTTT.

Comment on this clone: This sample includes further DNA sequences coding for the same CDR3. The genes are TRBV3-1 (or the pseudogene TRBV3-2) and TRBJ2-7, with D hard to call. The V and J ends lost 4 bases and 0 bases respectively, with 4 bases between them. The germline V gene encodes CDR1 LGHDT and CDR2 YNNKEL (reference sequence). The CDR3 runs 12 residues. CDR3 coding DNA: TGTGCCAGCAGCCCGGGCTCCTACGAGCAGTACTTC. Its protein product is CASSPGSYEQYF.

The gene calls are TRBV7-3 and TRBJ2-2; TRBD1 matches 9 bases. In germline, CDR1 is SGHTA, CDR2 FQGTGA. The length of the CDR3 is 15 residues. Germline trimming cut 1 base from V and 6 bases from J; bases unmatched to any gene: 3. DNA of the CDR3: TGTGCCAGCAGCTTAAGGGGACAGGGTGCCGGGGAGCTGTTTTTT. Translated, it gives CASSLRGQGAGELFF.

The chain uses TRBV27 and TRBJ1-2, with D tentatively TRBD1 (6 bases). Germline V lookup: CDR1 MNHEY, CDR2 SMNVEV (reference sequence). V was clipped by 6 bases and J by 4 bases, with 12 bases between them. This CDR3 is 13 amino acids long. The CDR3 coding sequence is TGTGCCAGCAGGGATACAGGGTTCTATGGCTACACCTTC. Its protein is CASRDTGFYGYTF.

The gene calls are TRBV10-2 and TRBJ2-7; 11 bases match TRBD2. Germline trimming cut 5 bases from V and 4 bases from J; bases unmatched to any gene: 1. The CDR3 runs 13 residues. The germline CDR1 and CDR2 sequences are WSHSY and SAAADI. The CDR3 nucleotides read TGCGCCAGCAGTACTAGCGGGAGATACGAGCAGTACTTC. Translating gives CASSTSGRYEQYF.

The chain links TRBV18 to TRBJ2-1; D is possibly TRBD2 (7 bases). V was shortened by 3 bases and J by 0 bases, with 18 bases between the two germline ends. CDR3 length equals 18 residues. CDR1 is KGHSH and CDR2 is LQKENI in the germline V gene. CDR3 region: CASSPEWGGHISYNEQFF. Here the CDR3 DNA reads TGTGCCAGCTCACCCGAATGGGGGGGGCACATCTCCTACAATGAGCAGTTCTTC.

The V and J genes are TRBV5-4 and TRBJ1-3; possible D gene TRBD1, 6 bases. Germline lookup yields CDR1 SGHNT and CDR2 YYREEE (reference sequence). The germline V and J ends were trimmed by 2 bases and 3 bases, with 9 bases remaining between them. The CDR3 has 14 residues. The CDR3 DNA reads as TGTGCCAGCAGCTTAGGGGGGGTTGGAAACACCATATATTTT. It codes for CASSLGGVGNTIYF.

J is TRBJ2-3 and V is TRBV4-3; TRBD2 aligns across 10 bases. The length of the CDR3 is 19 residues. Germline V gene data show CDR1 as LGHNA and CDR2 as YSLEER. V lost 0 bases to trimming and J lost 6 bases; unmatched junction nucleotides: 15. Here the CDR3 reads CASSQDRSILAGESDTQYF. The CDR3 DNA reads as TGCGCCAGCAGCCAAGACCGATCCATCCTAGCGGGGGAAAGCGATACGCAGTATTTT.

This rearrangement joins TRBV24-1 to TRBJ2-2; no clear D gene. The germline CDR1 and CDR2 sequences are KGHDR and SFDVKD. The CDR3 consists of 15 residues. Trimming removed 3 bases at V and 6 bases at J, with 13 bases between. The CDR3 here is CATSDGRSPSGELFF. CDR3 coding DNA: TGTGCCACCAGTGATGGCAGGTCCCCGTCCGGGGAGCTGTTTTTT.

The rearrangement uses TRBV6-1 and TRBJ2-1, with D maybe TRBD1 (6 bases). Trimming shortened V by 2 bases and J by 4 bases, and 12 bases separated the two germline ends. CDR3 length equals 15 residues. Germline CDR1 is MNHNS and CDR2 is SASEGT. The CDR3 sequence is CASSEWSGDYNEQFF. The CDR3 nucleotides read TGTGCCAGCAGTGAATGGTCAGGGGATTACAATGAGCAGTTCTTC.

This sequence joins TRBV6-1 and TRBJ2-3, with TRBD2 matching 7 bases. CDR3 length: 16 amino acids. Per germline, CDR1 MNHNS and CDR2 SASEGT. J gave up 5 bases and V 4 bases, and 12 bases lay outside the gene matches. CDR3 in amino acids: CASSAQVGGMEDTQYF. The CDR3 DNA reads TGTGCCAGCAGTGCGCAAGTGGGAGGGATGGAAGATACGCAGTATTTT.

This clone was seen a single time. The chain recombines TRBV9 with TRBJ1-1; D is ambiguous. CDR3 length equals 14 residues. CDR1 and CDR2 (germline): SGDLS, YYNGEE. V lost 1 base and J 0 bases, leaving 7 bases between the germline ends. CDR3 protein: CASSVKSMNTEAFF. CDR3 in DNA: TGTGCCAGCAGCGTAAAGAGTATGAACACTGAAGCTTTCTTT. The full variable domain, completed using reference TRBV9 and TRBJ1-1, is DSGVTQTPKHLITATGQRVTLRCSPRSGDLSVYWYQQSLDQGLQFLIQYYNGEERAKGNILERFSAQQFPDLHSELNLSSLELGDSALYFCASSVKSMNTEAFFGQGTRLTVV.

The chain joins TRBV7-2 to TRBJ1-2; the match to TRBD1 covers 10 bases. V lost 1 base to trimming and J lost 8 bases; unmatched junction nucleotides: 10. CDR3 length: 16 amino acids. Germline loops: CDR1 SGHTA, CDR2 FQGNSA. This CDR3 reads CASSLGRQGARTGYTF. In DNA form, the CDR3 reads TGTGCCAGCAGCTTAGGGAGACAGGGGGCGCGAACGGGCTACACCTTC.

This chain connects TRBV18 to TRBJ1-1; D is perhaps TRBD1 (5 bases). Germline CDR1 and CDR2: KGHSH and LQKENI. Deletions cut 6 bases from V and 5 bases from J, with 16 bases between. This CDR3 is 14 amino acids long. The CDR3, as DNA: TGTGCCAGCTCCAGTGGCCAGGGCCTTACTGAAGCTTTCTTT. Translation: CASSSGQGLTEAFF.

The V call is TRBV11-2, the J call TRBJ2-1; 8 bases match TRBD1. Germline V gives CDR1 SGHAT, CDR2 FQNNGV. The CDR3 runs to 15 residues. V trimming: 5 bases; J trimming: 0 bases; junction bases outside the gene matches: 3. The DNA for the CDR3 is TGTGCCAGCAGCCCCGGGACAGGCTCCTACAATGAGCAGTTCTTC. It specifies CASSPGTGSYNEQFF.

This rearrangement joins TRBV7-6 to TRBJ2-1; 9 nucleotides agree with TRBD1. Trimming removed 5 bases from V and 5 bases from J; junction bases left unmatched: 7. The CDR3 loop spans 15 amino acids. CDR1 is SGHVS and CDR2 is FNYEAQ in the germline V gene. In DNA, the CDR3 is TGTGCCAGCAGCCCCGACAGGGGGTACCACAATGAGCAGTTCTTC. It translates to CASSPDRGYHNEQFF.

V and J are TRBV5-6 and TRBJ2-5; TRBD2 matches 12 bases. V lost 4 bases, J lost 4 bases, and 5 bases stayed unmatched. Per germline, CDR1 SGHDT and CDR2 YYEEEE. The CDR3 runs 15 residues. The CDR3 coding sequence is TGTGCCAGCAGCCCCGGGACTAGCGGGCGAGAGACCCAGTACTTC. This encodes CASSPGTSGRETQYF.

The chain uses TRBV6-5 and TRBJ1-2, with a weak D call TRBD1 (6 bases). Trimming cost V 6 bases and J 8 bases, with 19 bases left between them. Germline V gene lookup returns CDR1 MNHEY and CDR2 SVGAGI. This CDR3 region has 14 residues. CDR3 loop: CASRFTGQLEGYTF. For the CDR3, the DNA is TGTGCCAGCAGGTTTACAGGGCAGCTCGAGGGCTACACCTTC.